This record covers a single TCR beta chain. The source of the sample is a study of blood T cell repertoires in COVID-19. Study background: Sites across the United States, Italy and Spain contributed samples from acute and convalescent COVID-19. PBMCs, B-cell-depleted T cells, or T cells were the source of the cDNA or gDNA that made up the material.

Germline V gives CDR1 SEHNR, CDR2 FQNEAQ (reference sequence). V was cut by 5 bases and J by 2 bases, with 7 bases left in between. The CDR3 consists of 13 residues. Original data processing: Amplifying reference gene primers gave estimates of nucleated cell counts. Here immunoSEQ multiplex PCR was the method, and the copy in TCRdb shows in-frame clones only, minus some. For V, J and clone size, that table is used; D and trimming come from the DNA. The repertoire holds about 100,000 clones, 70% to 90% seen once, with roughly 4.6% in the top ten. This sequence was found in a human donor in a cohort sampled during active COVID-19. Material for sequencing was peripheral blood. The gene calls are TRBV7-9 and TRBJ1-5; no definite D call. Here the CDR3 reads CASSRGGNQPQHF. The CDR3, as DNA: TGTGCCAGCAGCCGGGGAGGCAATCAGCCCCAGCATTTT.